One and the same sample provided the 14 T cell receptor beta chains below, sequenced in a study of T-cell memory formation after mild COVID-19. MiXCR, run by TCRdb on the 5' RACE reads, gives a single entry per CDR3 protein. This table has just over 150,000 distinct CDR3 sequences, roughly 31% appearing once. Sequenced: PBMCs or a T cell subset sorted from them (not recorded which). These receptors originate from an adult woman who had mild COVID-19 (a few samples of this study predate the infection). Cell type and time point are not known.

CDR3 in DNA: TGTGCCAGCAGTGTTCAGGGAGGAACTAATGAAAAACTGTTTTTT. Translation gives CASSVQGGTNEKLFF. V and J are TRBV2 and TRBJ1-4; the D gene is possibly TRBD1 (5 bases). V was shortened by 4 bases and J by 1 base, with 10 bases between the two germline ends. Germline values: CDR1 SNHLY, CDR2 FYNNEI. The CDR3 covers 15 residues.

This clonotype was detected only a few times. The rearrangement uses TRBV6-2 or TRBV6-3 and TRBJ1-1; TRBD1 is a possible D gene (5 bases). This CDR3 comprises 13 residues. The germline gives CDR1 MNHEY, CDR2 SVGEGT. Trimming left V 4 bases short and J 4 bases short, with 10 bases between. The CDR3 bases are TGTGCCAGCAGTTTTCAGGGCCCCACTGAAGCTTTCTTT. Protein sequence: CASSFQGPTEAFF.

V gene TRBV7-2 combines with J gene TRBJ2-5; no firm D call. The CDR3 covers 11 residues. Trimming took off 2 bases at V and 9 bases at J, with 7 bases between the two ends. The V gene's germline CDR1 is SGHTA and CDR2 FQGNSA. DNA of the CDR3: TGTGCCAGCAGCTTACAAACTGCCCAGTACTTC. Translated, it gives CASSLQTAQYF.

This clonotype was counted between two and nine times. This chain joins TRBV5-6 and TRBJ2-3; 12 bases align to TRBD2. The germline CDR1 and CDR2 sequences are SGHDT and YYEEEE. V gave up 4 bases and J gave up 2 bases; unmatched junction bases: 2. CDR3 length: 15 amino acids. Here the CDR3 DNA reads TGTGCCAGCAGCCGGACTAGCGGGGCCACAGATACGCAGTATTTT. Protein: CASSRTSGATDTQYF.

This clonotype was observed a handful of times. The rearrangement uses TRBV7-9 and TRBJ2-5, with 12 bases lining up with TRBD2. CDR1 is SEHNR and CDR2 is FQNEAQ in the germline V gene (reference sequence). V gave up 4 bases and J gave up 4 bases; unmatched junction bases: 10. CDR3 length equals 17 residues. The CDR3 nucleotides are TGTGCCAGCAGCTCAGCTAGCGGGGGGGCATTCGGAGAGACCCAGTACTTC. It is translated as CASSSASGGAFGETQYF.

This clonotype was picked up a small number of times. This chain connects TRBV2 to TRBJ2-3; 7 bases map to TRBD2. Per germline, CDR1 SNHLY and CDR2 FYNNEI. V lost 1 base, J lost 4 bases, and 2 bases stayed unmatched. The CDR3 runs to 14 residues. The CDR3 protein is CASSEGSGADTQYF. CDR3 in DNA: TGTGCCAGCAGTGAAGGCAGCGGGGCAGATACGCAGTATTTT.

The J gene is TRBJ2-1, the V gene TRBV5-4; D is undetermined. The CDR3 is 13 amino acids. Per germline, CDR1 SGHNT and CDR2 YYREEE (reference sequence). The germline V and J ends were trimmed by 0 bases and 7 bases, with 8 bases remaining between them. CDR3 DNA sequence: TGTGCCAGCAGCTTGGAAAGGGTAAATGAGCAGTTCTTC. Translating gives CASSLERVNEQFF.

This clonotype was seen only a few times. This chain uses TRBV20-1 with TRBJ2-7; 11 nucleotides match TRBD2. V lost 1 base to trimming and J lost 2 bases; unmatched junction nucleotides: 7. The CDR3 contains 16 residues. CDR1 and CDR2 from the germline V gene are DFQATT and SNEGSKA (reference sequence). The DNA for the CDR3 is TGCAGTGCTAGAGGTTCGGGGACTAGCGGTGCCTACGAGCAGTACTTC. It translates to CSARGSGTSGAYEQYF.

The CDR3 DNA is TGTGCCATCAGTGAAATTGAAGCGGGGGGGCGGCAAGAGACCCAGTACTTC. It codes for CAISEIEAGGRQETQYF. This chain uses TRBV10-3 with TRBJ2-5; 10 nucleotides align to TRBD2. Per the germline V gene, CDR1 is ENHRY and CDR2 is SYGVKD. The CDR3 spans 17 residues. Trimming removed 3 bases from V and 2 bases from J; junction bases left unmatched: 9.

The V call is TRBV12-3 or TRBV12-4, the J call TRBJ2-2; a weak D match, TRBD2 (5 bases). V gave up 9 bases and J gave up 4 bases, with 9 bases separating them. The CDR3 is made up of 12 amino acids. The DNA of the CDR3 is TGTGCCAGGGAGGCTGTCACCGGGGAGCTGTTTTTT. The encoded protein is CAREAVTGELFF.

J is TRBJ2-7 and V is TRBV6-6; TRBD2 matches 7 bases. CDR1 and CDR2 (germline): MNHNY, SVGAGI (reference sequence). The CDR3 length is 14 residues. V lost 3 bases and J lost 5; bases outside the gene matches: 7. The CDR3 region is CASSYSGPLDEQYF. CDR3 DNA sequence: TGTGCCAGCAGTTATAGCGGGCCGCTGGACGAGCAGTACTTC.

The rearrangement joins TRBV11-2 to TRBJ2-1; no reliable D call. The germline V and J ends were trimmed by 3 bases and 0 bases, with 18 bases remaining between them. This CDR3 has 18 residues. Germline loops: CDR1 SGHAT, CDR2 FQNNGV. The CDR3 loop is CASSFALLPVNSYNEQFF. In DNA form, the CDR3 reads TGTGCCAGCAGCTTTGCCCTCCTGCCGGTTAACTCCTACAATGAGCAGTTCTTC.

This rearrangement joins TRBV11-3 to TRBJ2-1; D possibly corresponds to TRBD1 (6 bases). V was cut by 4 bases and J by 9 bases, with 16 bases left in between. Germline V gives CDR1 SGHNT, CDR2 YENEEA. This CDR3 comprises 14 residues. The CDR3 protein is CASSSVRTEGEQFF. The CDR3 DNA sequence: TGTGCCAGCAGCTCCGTACGGACAGAGGGTGAGCAGTTCTTC.

The chain joins TRBV4-3 to TRBJ2-3; TRBD2 matches 7 bases. The ends lost 3 bases at V and 6 bases at J; junction bases unmatched: 9. In germline, CDR1 is LGHNA, CDR2 YSLEER. The length of the CDR3 is 15 residues. The DNA of the CDR3 is TGCGCCAGCAGCCAGTGGGGACTACCGAGTGATACGCAGTATTTT. It encodes CASSQWGLPSDTQYF.